This T cell receptor (beta chain) was found in a study of T cell repertoires in cytomegalovirus infection. Study-wide background: Public TCR beta signatures were indicative of both CMV infection and a matching HLA type. Whole-study findings and limits: Public TCR beta family frequency separated CMV-and-HLA carriers, including in an independent cohort. HLA-C-restricted CMV-specific TCR beta clonotypes were dominant in the ex vivo response.

TCRdb re-analysed the reads in MiXCR, keeping a single row per CDR3 protein. The table records around 740,000 distinct CDR3 sequences, 35% to 45% of them present only once. This CDR3 is built from 13 residues. V lost 3 bases, J lost 2 bases, and 3 bases stayed unmatched. Germline CDR1 reads DFQATT; CDR2 reads SNEGSKA (reference sequence). Worth noting for this clonotype: Antigen specificity is unknown.

The source of this sequence is a human donor in good health (CMV status not recorded). Some clones in this sample may be carry-over from other donors' samples. Sequencing was done on a sample of PBMCs. The chain uses TRBV20-1 and TRBJ2-7; 8 bases fit TRBD1. The CDR3 spells CSASKQGAYEQYF. In DNA, the CDR3 is TGCAGTGCTAGCAAACAGGGGGCCTACGAGCAGTACTTC.